This TCR beta chain was identified in a study of T cells in Graves' hyperthyroidism and ophthalmopathy. Germline CDR1 is MNHEY and CDR2 is SVGEGT. Trimming removed 2 bases at V and 5 bases at J, with 13 bases between. CDR3 length: 15 amino acids. Regions amplified from RNA transcripts were the TCR beta CDR3 regions. The HTBI primer set served for first-round RT-PCR of the TCR CDR3. TCRdb passed the multiplex PCR reads through MiXCR, listing each CDR3 protein once. The sample records roughly 500,000 distinct CDR3 sequences, over 45% being singletons. This clonotype was counted only a few times. This clonotype was sampled from an adult woman with Graves' disease, either hyperthyroidism or ophthalmopathy (not recorded which). The J gene is TRBJ1-5, the V gene TRBV6-2 or TRBV6-3, with D uncertain. What was sequenced was peripheral blood or thyroid tissue (not recorded which). In DNA, the CDR3 is TGTGCCAGCAGTTACGCCGGAGGGTTTCATCAGCCCCAGCATTTT. Translated, it gives CASSYAGGFHQPQHF.